This TCR beta chain was captured by sequencing in a study of memory CD4+ T cells and cytomegalovirus serostatus (dated by TCRdb to between 2018 and 2021). Regarding the study in general: The 35 or so healthy Belgian adults in the cohort included 9 who were CMV seropositive and approximately 25 who were CMV seronegative. The study sequenced CD4+ memory TCRbeta repertoires of a Belgian cohort with known cytomegalovirus serostatus to replicate a published TCR-based CMV serostatus classifier. Broader findings and caveats from the paper: Only CD4+CD45RO+ memory cells were sequenced, in contrast to the original study, in which naive and memory CD4+ and CD8+ populations were covered. For CMV serostatus prediction, a median bootstrapped AUC of approximately 0.95 was reached with the original framework, and a median bootstrapped AUC of around 0.89 was reached with a US-trained random forest. On the Belgian cohort, the classifier built on the original framework reached a median bootstrapped AUC of approximately 0.95, with a 95% CI of 0.76-1.00. Of around 160 previously reported CMV-associated TCRbeta sequences, some 67 appeared in the CD4+ memory repertoires, each in one to five individuals. The results were interpreted as suggesting that the CMV-associated TCR signature is mostly present in the CD4+ memory repertoire.

Comments on this clone: Its antigen remains unidentified. No much larger clone is present one base from it, and per-base qualities are unavailable.

Genomic DNA was extracted from sorted cells with the Quick-DNA Microprep Kit. Amplification of TCRbeta DNA was done with the immunoSEQ hsTCRbeta kit, following the protocol from the manufacturer. TCRbeta libraries were sequenced on an Illumina MiSeq instrument. The published analysis was carried out like this. After out-of-frame sequences were removed, 2,204,828 distinct TCRbeta sequences remained, averaging around 70,000 per individual. Each individual was scored using the number of 164 previously reported CMV-associated TCRbeta sequences that the individual carried and the total number of productive distinct TCRbeta sequences. A beta-binomial model was reimplemented in Python, and random forests from scikit-learn, run with default parameters, were trained on data from the US cohort. Classifier performance on the Belgian cohort was summarized as median AUC with percentile confidence intervals over 10,000 bootstrap iterations. TCRdb provides this immuneACCESS table in a form limited to in-frame rearrangements. Some clones are lacking; in checked studies, under half of them reflect an unresolved V gene, and why the rest are absent is not known. For V, J and clone size, that table is used; D and trimming come from the DNA. This sample holds about 59,000 clones; roughly 80% were observed only once. 0.53% of the sample belongs to the ten largest clones.

Its CDR3 holds 14 amino acids, cysteine through phenylalanine. Only the CDR3 DNA is retained, 42 bases long and in frame from the first base. CDR1 and CDR2, looked up from the germline V gene (reference sequence), are SGHNT and YYREEE. Trimming leaves V shorter by 4 bases and J shorter by 2 bases, with the junction holding 1 base beyond the gene matches. A FACSAria II was used to sort memory CD4+ T cells, defined as single viable CD3+CD4+CD8-CD45RO+ cells. CMV serostatus was determined with a Roche Elecsys assay detecting serum IgG against CMV pp150, pp28, p38 and p52. Following thawing, total CD4+ T cells were enriched through positive selection using CD4 magnetic microbeads. The samples came from a different study that was designed specifically to examine the CD4+ T cell memory repertoire. Peripheral blood mononuclear cells were isolated and cryopreserved according to standard operating procedures, and serum was stored at -80 degrees C. The staining relied on CD3-PerCP (BW264/56), CD4-APC (RPA-T4), CD45RO-PE (UCHT1) and CD8-Pacific Orange (3B5) antibodies, and Sytox blue was used to exclude non-viable cells.

The chain employs TRBV5-4 and TRBJ2-3; 10 middle bases align to TRBD2. The source material was memory CD4+ T cells from blood. This receptor was obtained from an adult in good health and CMV-seronegative. Some clones in this sample may be carry-over from other donors' samples. The sequenced DNA is TGTGCCAGCAGCAGCGGGGGGGCCACAGATACGCAGTATTTT. The encoded protein is CASSSGGATDTQYF.